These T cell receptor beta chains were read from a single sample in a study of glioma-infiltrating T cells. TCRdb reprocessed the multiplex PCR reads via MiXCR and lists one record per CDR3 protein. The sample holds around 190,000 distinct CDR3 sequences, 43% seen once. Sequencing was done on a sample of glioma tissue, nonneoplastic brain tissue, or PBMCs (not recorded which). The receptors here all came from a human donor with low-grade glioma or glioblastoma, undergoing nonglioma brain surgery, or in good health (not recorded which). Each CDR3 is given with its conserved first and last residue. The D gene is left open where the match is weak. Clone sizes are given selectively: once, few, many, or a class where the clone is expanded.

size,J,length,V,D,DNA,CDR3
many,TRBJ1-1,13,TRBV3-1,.,TGTGCCAGCAGCCAGGGAATGAACACTGAAGCTTTCTTT,CASSQGMNTEAFF
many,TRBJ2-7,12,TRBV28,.,TGTGCCAGCAGTTTATACAACTACGAGCAGTACTTC,CASSLYNYEQYF
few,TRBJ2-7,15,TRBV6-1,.,TGTGCCAGCAGTGGCCGGGGTCCGAGCCACTACGAGCAGTACTTC,CASSGRGPSHYEQYF
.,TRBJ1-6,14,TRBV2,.,TGTGCCAGCACTTTAGGATTCGGGAATTCACCCCTCCACTTT,CASTLGFGNSPLHF
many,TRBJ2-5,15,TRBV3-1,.,TGTGCCAGCAGCTGGGAAACAGGGTTCCAAGAGACCCAGTACTTC,CASSWETGFQETQYF
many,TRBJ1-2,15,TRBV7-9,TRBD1,TGTGCCAGCAGCTCGACAGGGCTGTATGGTGATGGCTACACCTTC,CASSSTGLYGDGYTF
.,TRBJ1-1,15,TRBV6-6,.,TGTGCCAGCAGCTACTCGTCAGGCATGGGCGCTGAAGCTTCCTTT,CASSYSSGMGAEASF
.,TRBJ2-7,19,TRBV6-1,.,TGTGCCAGCAGTGAAGCGCAGAGGCACGAAGGTGGACGGTCCCACGAGCAGTACTTC,CASSEAQRHEGGRSHEQYF
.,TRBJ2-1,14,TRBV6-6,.,TGTGCCAGCAGTTATTCCGGGCTCCAAGAGACCCAGTTCTTC,CASSYSGLQETQFF
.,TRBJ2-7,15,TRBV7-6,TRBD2,TGTGCCAGCAGCTTAGGGGGGGCGGGAGGCCACGAGCAGTACTTC,CASSLGGAGGHEQYF
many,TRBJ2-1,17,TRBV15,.,TGTGCCACCAGCAGTGAGCGGGTGGGGAGCTCCTACAATGAGCAGTTCTTC,CATSSERVGSSYNEQFF
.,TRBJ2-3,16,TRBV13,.,TGTGCCAGCAGCTTAGCCCCTGTGGGGCGCACAGATACGCAGTATTTT,CASSLAPVGRTDTQYF
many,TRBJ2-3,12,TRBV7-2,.,TGTGCCAGCAGCTCATACACAGATACGCAGTATTTT,CASSSYTDTQYF
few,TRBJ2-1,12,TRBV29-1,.,TGCAGCGTTGAACGCCTAGTCAATGAGCAGTTCTTC,CSVERLVNEQFF
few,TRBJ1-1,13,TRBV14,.,TGTGCCAGCAGCGAAGAGGTGAGGACTGAAGCTTTCTTT,CASSEEVRTEAFF
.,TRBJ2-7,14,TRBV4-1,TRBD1,TGCGCCACCGGGATCAGGACAGGTAGCTACGAGCAGTACTTC,CATGIRTGSYEQYF